Below are 24 T cell receptor beta chains sequenced from a single sample in a study of T cell clones after liver transplantation. The repertoire was sequenced with immunoSEQ multiplex PCR; TCRdb's copy has only in-frame clones and lacks some. The profile shows over 45,000 clones, 65% to 80% of them singletons. Sequencing was performed on CD4+ T cells from blood, taken roughly 55 months after liver transplant. These receptors all come from a human patient who received a liver transplant. A share of the T cells may be of graft donor origin.

CDR3 bases: TGTGCCAGCAGCCCCCTCCGAGCGGGCTTACATCAGCAGTTCTTC. The encoded protein is CASSPLRAGLHQQFF. The chain recombines TRBV7-3 with TRBJ2-1, with D tentatively TRBD2 (6 bases). The V gene's germline CDR1 is SGHTA and CDR2 FQGTGA. V dropped 5 bases and J dropped 11 bases, with 22 bases sitting between them. The CDR3 totals 15 residues.

This clone turned up a few times. The genes are TRBV20-1 and TRBJ1-1; tentative D call: TRBD1 (5 bases). This CDR3 has 10 residues. V dropped 5 bases and J dropped 7 bases, with 8 bases sitting between them. In germline, CDR1 is DFQATT, CDR2 SNEGSKA (reference sequence). CDR3 amino acids: CSAGDGEAFF. The CDR3 region has the DNA TGCAGTGCTGGGGACGGTGAAGCTTTCTTT.

There are a few counts of this clone. This chain links TRBV11-2 with TRBJ2-3; tentatively, D is TRBD1 (7 bases). The germline V and J ends were trimmed by 4 bases and 5 bases, with 10 bases remaining between them. The germline V gene encodes CDR1 SGHAT and CDR2 FQNNGV. This CDR3 spans 13 amino acids. The CDR3 DNA follows: TGTGCCAGCAGCTCAGGGGGGAAAGATACGCAGTATTTT. It is translated as CASSSGGKDTQYF.

This clone was recorded a few times. The V and J genes are TRBV7-2 and TRBJ1-2; D perhaps matches TRBD1 (5 bases). Between the trimmed V and J ends, which lost 6 bases and 8 bases, there was a span of 13 bases. The germline V gene has CDR1 SGHTA and CDR2 FQGNSA. There are 12 residues in the CDR3. As DNA, the CDR3 is TGTGCCAGCAGTGACGGGGGTGGAGGCTACACCTTC. Its protein product is CASSDGGGGYTF.

This chain connects TRBV7-9 to TRBJ1-1, with D perhaps matching TRBD1 (5 bases). V was cut by 2 bases and J by 3 bases, with 13 bases left in between. The CDR3 runs 15 residues. Germline V gene lookup returns CDR1 SEHNR and CDR2 FQNEAQ (reference sequence). Here the CDR3 reads CASSLHGAGDTEAFF. Written as DNA, the CDR3 is TGTGCCAGCAGCTTACACGGGGCCGGGGACACTGAAGCTTTCTTT. Full variable domain (rest looked up from reference TRBV7-9 and TRBJ1-1): DTGVSQNPRHKITKRGQNVTFRCDPISEHNRLYWYRQTLGQGPEFLTYFQNEAQLEKSRLLSDRFSAERPKGSFSTLEIQRTEQGDSAMYLCASSLHGAGDTEAFFGQGTRLTVV.

This clone has just a few counts. The V and J genes are TRBV6-1 and TRBJ1-5, with D unresolved. This CDR3 spans 13 amino acids. V lost 7 bases to trimming and J lost 4 bases, with 11 bases between them. Germline CDR1 reads MNHNS; CDR2 reads SASEGT. CDR3 residues: CASTPMGNQPQHF. CDR3 nucleotides: TGTGCCAGCACCCCGATGGGGAATCAGCCCCAGCATTTT.

The chain carries TRBV30 and TRBJ2-2; D possibly matches TRBD1 or TRBD2 (5 bases each). Germline V CDR1 and CDR2: GTSNPN, SVGIG (reference sequence). The ends were cut back, 5 bases at V and 4 bases at J, with 17 bases in the middle. This CDR3 spans 15 amino acids. The CDR3 DNA sequence: TGTGCCTGGGTGAGGGGAAGGGATCCCACCGGGGAGCTGTTTTTT. This translates into CAWVRGRDPTGELFF.

The chain links TRBV29-1 to TRBJ1-5, with a possible D match to TRBD1 (5 bases). Germline values: CDR1 SQVTM, CDR2 ANQGSEA. The CDR3 contains 14 residues. V was trimmed by 3 bases and J by 1 base, leaving 10 bases between them. DNA for the CDR3: TGCAGCGTTGAGGTTCAGGGAAGCAATCAGCCCCAGCATTTT. Its protein product is CSVEVQGSNQPQHF.

The rearrangement joins TRBV6-6 to TRBJ1-4, with 7 bases fitting TRBD1. In germline, CDR1 is MNHNY, CDR2 SVGAGI (reference sequence). V was pared by 2 bases and J by 5 bases, with 5 bases of the junction left unmatched. The CDR3 covers 15 residues. CDR3 bases: TGTGCCAGCAGTTACAGGGGACAGACAAATGAAAAACTGTTTTTT. It yields the protein CASSYRGQTNEKLFF.

This chain connects TRBV10-3 to TRBJ2-3, with TRBD1 identical over 7 bases. The CDR3 sequence is 16 residues long. Germline V gene lookup returns CDR1 ENHRY and CDR2 SYGVKD. V was clipped by 2 bases and J by 0 bases; unmatched bases: 5. The CDR3 sequence is CAISERGTASTDTQYF. The CDR3 coding sequence is TGTGCCATCAGTGAGAGAGGGACAGCTAGCACAGATACGCAGTATTTT.

The CDR3 DNA follows: TGTGCCAGCAAATTTAGGGGAACCCCGGGACAGGGCTATCAGCCCCAGCATTTT. Protein: CASKFRGTPGQGYQPQHF. The chain combines TRBV27 with TRBJ1-5; 9 bases align to TRBD1. Losses at the gene ends were 7 bases for V and 5 bases for J; bases not matched to a gene: 18. The germline gives CDR1 MNHEY, CDR2 SMNVEV (reference sequence). The CDR3 runs 18 residues.

The chain carries TRBV10-3 and TRBJ2-7, with 9 bases aligning to TRBD1. The CDR3 sequence is 14 residues long. Germline CDR1 reads ENHRY; CDR2 reads SYGVKD. Trimming cost V 6 bases and J 2 bases; bases outside gene matches: 5. Here the CDR3 DNA reads TGTGCCATCAGGGGACAGGGTTCGGCCTACGAGCAGTACTTC. Translated, it gives CAIRGQGSAYEQYF.

The chain links TRBV7-9 to TRBJ1-2, with a weak D call TRBD1 (5 bases). Trimming cost V 1 base and J 1 base, with 13 bases left between them. In germline, CDR1 is SEHNR, CDR2 FQNEAQ (reference sequence). The CDR3 covers 16 residues. The CDR3 sequence: CASSLDRAGNNYGYTF. CDR3 coding DNA: TGTGCCAGCAGCTTAGATAGGGCAGGGAATAACTATGGCTACACCTTC.

CDR3 nucleotide sequence: TGTGCCAGCAGCCCGGAGGGCTGGGGCAGGGCCCGTGGAGAGACCCAGTACTTC. Its protein product is CASSPEGWGRARGETQYF. The chain couples TRBV5-4 to TRBJ2-5; D is possibly TRBD2 (6 bases). The CDR3 runs 18 residues. Germline loops: CDR1 SGHNT, CDR2 YYREEE (reference sequence). V lost 4 bases and J lost 4, with 26 bases in between.

The J gene is TRBJ2-1, the V gene TRBV7-9; 7 bases line up with TRBD2. This CDR3 spans 12 amino acids. The junction had 0 bases not matched to a gene; V was cut back by 4 bases and J by 6 bases. In germline, CDR1 is SEHNR, CDR2 FQNEAQ (reference sequence). Here the CDR3 reads CASSSSGNEQFF. Here the CDR3 DNA reads TGTGCCAGCAGCTCTAGCGGCAATGAGCAGTTCTTC.

The chain employs TRBV7-6 and TRBJ2-2, with 12 nucleotides matching TRBD1. The V segment lost 8 bases and the J segment 7 bases; nucleotides outside the gene matches: 8. CDR3 length: 15 residues. Germline CDR1 is SGHVS and CDR2 is FNYEAQ. CDR3 in amino acids: CASSPGQGAGGELFF. The CDR3 DNA reads as TGTGCCAGCTCCCCGGGACAGGGGGCGGGCGGGGAGCTGTTTTTT. Variable domain in full (rest from reference TRBV7-6 and TRBJ2-2): GAGVSQSPRYKVTKRGQDVALRCDPISGHVSLYWYRQALGQGPEFLTYFNYEAQQDKSGLPNDRFSAERPEGSISTLTIQRTEQRDSAMYRCASSPGQGAGGELFFGEGSRLTVL.

This clone was observed a handful of times. This chain uses TRBV18 with TRBJ2-1; TRBD1 matches 10 bases. V lost 1 base, J lost 3 bases, and 3 bases stayed unmatched. From germline, CDR1 is KGHSH and CDR2 LQKENI. This CDR3 has 16 amino acids. CDR3 residues: CASSPLGTGDYNEQFF. The CDR3 DNA is TGTGCCAGCTCACCACTCGGGACAGGGGACTACAATGAGCAGTTCTTC.

This clone was picked up a small number of times. This chain joins TRBV14 and TRBJ2-7, with D hard to call. CDR1 SGHDN and CDR2 FVKESK come from the germline V gene. CDR3 length: 11 amino acids. V was trimmed by 1 base and J by 5 bases, leaving 3 bases between them. For the CDR3, the DNA is TGTGCCAGCAGCCAAGTGAACGAGCAGTACTTC. Protein: CASSQVNEQYF.

The chain uses TRBV29-1 and TRBJ2-1, with D tentatively TRBD1 (6 bases). The germline V gene has CDR1 SQVTM and CDR2 ANQGSEA. The length of the CDR3 is 15 residues. The V end lost 7 bases, the J end lost 10 bases, and 26 bases lay between the germline ends. This chain's CDR3 is CSARIRYRAGEEQFF. In DNA form, the CDR3 reads TGCAGCGCCAGAATTCGGTACAGGGCGGGCGAGGAGCAGTTCTTC.

This chain connects TRBV11-1 to TRBJ2-6; no reliable D call. Germline CDR1 SGHAT, CDR2 FQDESV (reference sequence). This CDR3 contains 19 residues. The ends were cut back, 5 bases at V and 5 bases at J, with 25 bases in the middle. The DNA for the CDR3 is TGTGCCAGCAGCGGCATCAGTAAGTGCCACAAAAGTCGGGCCAACGTCCTGACTTTC. This encodes CASSGISKCHKSRANVLTF.

The rearrangement joins TRBV5-1 to TRBJ1-5; D not certain. V was pared by 0 bases and J by 5 bases, with 12 bases between. The CDR3 sequence is 15 residues long. Germline CDR1 reads SGHRS; CDR2 reads YFSETQ. The CDR3 coding sequence is TGCGCCAGCAGCTTGGTAGGCGGGAGCTATCAGCCCCAGCATTTT. The encoded protein is CASSLVGGSYQPQHF.

The chain recombines TRBV7-2 with TRBJ1-2; D is unclear. V was pared by 1 base and J by 3 bases, with 9 bases between. This CDR3 has 14 amino acids. CDR1 and CDR2 (germline): SGHTA, FQGNSA. CDR3 nucleotide sequence: TGTGCCAGCAGCTTAGGTGATGGACACTATGGCTACACCTTC. This gives the protein CASSLGDGHYGYTF. The full variable domain, in which reference TRBV7-2 and TRBJ1-2 provide the parts outside the CDR3, is GAGVSQSPSNKVTEKGKDVELRCDPISGHTALYWYRQSLGQGLEFLIYFQGNSAPDKSGLPSDRFSAERTGGSVSTLTIQRTQQEDSAVYLCASSLGDGHYGYTFGSGTRLTVV.

The chain is built from TRBV28 and TRBJ1-2, with a possible D match to TRBD1 (6 bases). V lost 10 bases to trimming and J lost 2 bases, with 11 bases between them. Germline V CDR1 and CDR2: MDHEN, SYDVKM. CDR3 length equals 12 residues. CDR3 coding DNA: TGTGCCACCAGGGGCCCGAACTATGGCTACACCTTC. Translation: CATRGPNYGYTF.

This clone was picked up a small number of times. This rearrangement joins TRBV7-2 to TRBJ2-5, with D perhaps matching TRBD2 (5 bases). This CDR3 is built from 15 residues. Trimming stripped 2 bases from V and 4 bases from J, with 14 bases between. CDR1 and CDR2 from the germline V gene are SGHTA and FQGNSA. In nucleotides, the CDR3 is TGTGCCAGCAGCTTATCTCGGGGAGACGGAGAGACCCAGTACTTC. Amino acids: CASSLSRGDGETQYF.